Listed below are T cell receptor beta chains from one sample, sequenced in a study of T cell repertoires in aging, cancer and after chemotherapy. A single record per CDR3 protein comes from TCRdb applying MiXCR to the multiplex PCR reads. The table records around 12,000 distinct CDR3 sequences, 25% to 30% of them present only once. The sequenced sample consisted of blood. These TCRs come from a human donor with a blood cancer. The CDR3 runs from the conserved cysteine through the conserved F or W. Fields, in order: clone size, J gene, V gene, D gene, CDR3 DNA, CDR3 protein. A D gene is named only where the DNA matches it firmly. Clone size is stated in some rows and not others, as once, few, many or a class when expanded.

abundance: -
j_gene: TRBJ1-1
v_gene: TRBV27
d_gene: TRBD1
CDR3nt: TGTGCCAGCAGTTCTCACGGACAGGGAAGGGACGAAGCTTTCTTT
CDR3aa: CASSSHGQGRDEAFF

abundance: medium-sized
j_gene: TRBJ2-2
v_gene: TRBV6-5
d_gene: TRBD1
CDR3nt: TGTGCCAGCAGGGGGACAGCAAACACCGGGGAGCTGTTTTTT
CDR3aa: CASRGTANTGELFF

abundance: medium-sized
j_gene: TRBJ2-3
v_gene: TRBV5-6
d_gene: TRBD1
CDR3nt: TGTGCCAGCAGTTCGGACAGGGGTACAGATACGCAGTATTTT
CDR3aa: CASSSDRGTDTQYF

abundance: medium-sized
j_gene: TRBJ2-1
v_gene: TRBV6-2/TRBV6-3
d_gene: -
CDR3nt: TGTGCCAGCAGTTACACGGAGAACAATGAGCAGTTCTTC
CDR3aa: CASSYTENNEQFF

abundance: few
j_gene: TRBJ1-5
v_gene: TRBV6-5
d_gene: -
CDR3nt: TGTGCCAGCAGTTACTCCCCTCCTGAGCCCCAGCATTTT
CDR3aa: CASSYSPPEPQHF

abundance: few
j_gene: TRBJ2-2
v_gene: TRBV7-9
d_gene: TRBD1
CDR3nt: TGTGCCAGCAGCTTAGACCCTCCGGGACAGGGATACACCGGGGAGCTGTTTTTT
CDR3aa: CASSLDPPGQGYTGELFF

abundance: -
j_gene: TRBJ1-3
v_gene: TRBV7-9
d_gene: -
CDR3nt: TGTGCCAGCAGCTTAGGCCTGCCAGGGGAAGGAAACACCATATATTTT
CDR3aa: CASSLGLPGEGNTIYF

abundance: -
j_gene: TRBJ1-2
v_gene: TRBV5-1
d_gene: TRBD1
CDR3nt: TGCGCCAGCAGCGTGGACAGGGCCTATGGCTACACCTTC
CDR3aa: CASSVDRAYGYTF

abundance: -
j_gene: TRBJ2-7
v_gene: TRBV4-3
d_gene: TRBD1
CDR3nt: TGTGCCAGCAGCCAAGTCTCGGACAGGGGTCGCTCCTACGAGCAGTACTTC
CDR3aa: CASSQVSDRGRSYEQYF

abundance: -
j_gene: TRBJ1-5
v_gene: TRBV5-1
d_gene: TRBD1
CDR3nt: TGTGCCAGCAGCCGGGGACAGGGGAGCCAGCCCCAGCATTTT
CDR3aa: CASSRGQGSQPQHF

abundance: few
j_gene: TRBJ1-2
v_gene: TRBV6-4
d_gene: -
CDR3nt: TGTGCCAGCAGAGAGAGGACCGTCGGCTACACCTTC
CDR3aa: CASRERTVGYTF

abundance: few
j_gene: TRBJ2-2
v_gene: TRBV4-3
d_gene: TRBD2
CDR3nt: TGCGCCAGCAGCCTAGGAGGTGGCAGCGGGGAGTATGACACCGGGGAGCTGTTTTTT
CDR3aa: CASSLGGGSGEYDTGELFF

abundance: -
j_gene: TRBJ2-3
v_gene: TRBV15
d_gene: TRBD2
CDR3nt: TGTGCCACCCTGGGCGGGGGTCTAACAGATACGCAGTATTTT
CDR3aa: CATLGGGLTDTQYF

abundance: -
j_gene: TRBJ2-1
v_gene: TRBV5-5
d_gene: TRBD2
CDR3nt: TGTGCCAGCAGCTTGGCCCCTAGCGGGAGCGACCGAAATGAGCAGTTCTTC
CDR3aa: CASSLAPSGSDRNEQFF

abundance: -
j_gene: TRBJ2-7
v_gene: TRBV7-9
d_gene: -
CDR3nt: TGTGCCAGCAGCTTAGAACGGGTCTACGAGCAGTACTTC
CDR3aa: CASSLERVYEQYF

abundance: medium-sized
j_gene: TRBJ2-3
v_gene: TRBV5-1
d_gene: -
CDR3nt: TGCGCCAGCAGCTCTGACAGGAACACAGATACGCAGTATTTT
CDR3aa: CASSSDRNTDTQYF

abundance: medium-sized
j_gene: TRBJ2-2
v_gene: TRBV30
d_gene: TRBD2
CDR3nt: TGTGCCTGGAGTGGAGGCGGGGGGCCAGGCACCGGGGAGCTGTTTTTT
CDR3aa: CAWSGGGGPGTGELFF

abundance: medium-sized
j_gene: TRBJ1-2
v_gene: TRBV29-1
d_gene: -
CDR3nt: TGCAGCGGACAACAAGCTAACTATGGCTACACCTTC
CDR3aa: CSGQQANYGYTF

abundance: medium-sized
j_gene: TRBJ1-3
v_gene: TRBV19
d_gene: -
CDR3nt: TGTGCCAGTATTGCGACTGCCTCTGGAAACACCATATATTTT
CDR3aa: CASIATASGNTIYF

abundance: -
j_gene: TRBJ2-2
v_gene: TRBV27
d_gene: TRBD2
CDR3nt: TGTGCCAGCAGTCTTCCGGGACTAGCGGGGGGTGGCGGGGAGCTGTTTTTT
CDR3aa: CASSLPGLAGGGGELFF

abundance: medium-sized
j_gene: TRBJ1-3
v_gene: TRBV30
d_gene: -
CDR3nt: TGTGCCTGGAGTGTTGGTCCAGGGGCAGGAAACACCATATATTTT
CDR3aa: CAWSVGPGAGNTIYF

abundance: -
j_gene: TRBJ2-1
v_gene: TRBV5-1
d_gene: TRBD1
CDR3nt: TGCGCCAGCAGCTTGGAGGGACAGGGGTTCAATGAGCAGTTCTTC
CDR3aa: CASSLEGQGFNEQFF

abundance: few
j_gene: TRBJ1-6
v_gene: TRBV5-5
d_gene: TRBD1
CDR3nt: TGTGCCAGCAGCTTGGCATCACAGGGGGCAAAATCTCCCCCCCACTTT
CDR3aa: CASSLASQGAKSPPHF

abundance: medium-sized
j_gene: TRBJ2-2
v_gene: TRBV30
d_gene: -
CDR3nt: TGTGCCTGGAGTGAATGGTCCGGGGAGCTGTTTTTT
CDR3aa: CAWSEWSGELFF

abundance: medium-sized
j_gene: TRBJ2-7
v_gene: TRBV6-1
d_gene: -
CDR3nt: TGTGCCAGCAGTCCCCCAGGCCACCGCTACGAGCAGTACTTC
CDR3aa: CASSPPGHRYEQYF

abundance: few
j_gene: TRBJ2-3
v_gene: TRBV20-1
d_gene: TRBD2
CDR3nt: TGCAGTGCTAGAGCGTCTAGCGGGATCACAGATACGCAGTATTTT
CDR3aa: CSARASSGITDTQYF

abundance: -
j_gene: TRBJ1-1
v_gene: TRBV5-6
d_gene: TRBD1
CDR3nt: TGTGCCAGCAGCTTTGCCCGGGGACAGTCAACGAACACTGAAGCTTTCTTT
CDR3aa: CASSFARGQSTNTEAFF

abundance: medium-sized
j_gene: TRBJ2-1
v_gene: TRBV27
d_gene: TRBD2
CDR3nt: TGTGCCAGCAGTTTATGGCCGGGGGGGAACTACAATGAGCAGTTCTTC
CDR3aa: CASSLWPGGNYNEQFF

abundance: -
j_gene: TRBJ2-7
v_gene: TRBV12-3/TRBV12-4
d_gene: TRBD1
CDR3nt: TGTGCCAGCAGTTTCCGCGGACAGGATACCCACGAGCAGTACTTC
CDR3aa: CASSFRGQDTHEQYF

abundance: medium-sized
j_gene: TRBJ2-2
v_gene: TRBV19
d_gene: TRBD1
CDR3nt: TGTGCCAGTAGTACCAACCTGTGGCTCAGGACAGGGGGAGGAGACACCGGGGAGCTGTTTTTT
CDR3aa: CASSTNLWLRTGGGDTGELFF

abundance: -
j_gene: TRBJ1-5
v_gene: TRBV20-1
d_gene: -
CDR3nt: TGCAGTGGAGTGGTGAACAATCAGCCCCAGCATTTT
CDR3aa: CSGVVNNQPQHF

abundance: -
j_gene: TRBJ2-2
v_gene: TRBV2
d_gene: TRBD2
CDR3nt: TGTGCTTCCCGCGGCGGGGGGGCGAACACCGGGGAGCTGTTTTTT
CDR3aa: CASRGGGANTGELFF

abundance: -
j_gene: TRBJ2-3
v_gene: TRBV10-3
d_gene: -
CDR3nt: TGTGCCATCAGTGGGATGGCCGTTTTCACAGATACGCAGTATTTT
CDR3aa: CAISGMAVFTDTQYF

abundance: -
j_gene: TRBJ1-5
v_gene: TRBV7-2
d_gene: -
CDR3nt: TGTGCCAGCAGCTTTTTACCCTCCGTGAAGAATCAGCCCCAGCATTTT
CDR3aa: CASSFLPSVKNQPQHF

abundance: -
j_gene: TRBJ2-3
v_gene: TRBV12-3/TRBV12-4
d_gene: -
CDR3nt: TGTGCCAGCAGTTCGGAGGACACAGATACGCAGTATTTT
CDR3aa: CASSSEDTDTQYF

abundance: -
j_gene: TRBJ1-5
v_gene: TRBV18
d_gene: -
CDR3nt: TGTGCCAGCTCACCCACTCAAAACGAGCCCCAGCATTTT
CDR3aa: CASSPTQNEPQHF

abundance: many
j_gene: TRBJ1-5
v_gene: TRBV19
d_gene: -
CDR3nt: TGTGCCAGTAGTATGATGGTGGGGGCCCCTGAGCCCCAGCATTTT
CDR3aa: CASSMMVGAPEPQHF

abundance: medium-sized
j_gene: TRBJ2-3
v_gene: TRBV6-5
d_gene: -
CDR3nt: TGTGCCACCAGGAAGGACCAGGTCCCCACAGATACGCAGTATTTT
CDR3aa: CATRKDQVPTDTQYF

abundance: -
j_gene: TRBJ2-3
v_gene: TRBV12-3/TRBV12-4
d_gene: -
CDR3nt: TGTGCCAGCAGTTTGAACCGGGGCCAGAGTGGCACAGATACGCAGTATTTT
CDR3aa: CASSLNRGQSGTDTQYF

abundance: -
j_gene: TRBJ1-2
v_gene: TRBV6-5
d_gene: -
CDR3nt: TGTGCCAGCTTGGTCGGGGGCGATGGCTACACCTTC
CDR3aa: CASLVGGDGYTF

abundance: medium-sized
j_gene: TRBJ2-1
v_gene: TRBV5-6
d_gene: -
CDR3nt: TGTGCCAGCAGCGCAAACAGGGCAGCCTTTGAGCAGTTCTTC
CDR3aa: CASSANRAAFEQFF